What follows are 31 T cell receptor beta chains derived from one specimen sequenced in a study of spatial heterogeneity in lung cancer. The time point denotes: blood at routine non-recurrence follow-up after resection. TCRs were sequenced from unsorted whole RNA of tumor, nontumor lung or PBMC. In TCRdb, the 5' RACE reads were re-called with MiXCR into one record per CDR3 protein. This table has about 120,000 distinct CDR3 sequences, 12% appearing once. The sequences come from PBMCs, collected at follow-up. The receptors were gathered from a male donor with early-stage non-small cell lung cancer.

This clonotype came up many times. This rearrangement joins TRBV7-2 to TRBJ1-3, with 7 bases aligning to TRBD1. With V trimmed by 4 bases and J by 0 bases, 12 bases remained unmatched. Germline-derived CDR1 and CDR2 are SGHTA and FQGNSA. CDR3 length: 18 amino acids. CDR3 nucleotides: TGTGCCAGCAGCTCAGACCCGACAGGGCCCTTCTCTGGAAACACCATATATTTT. Protein sequence: CASSSDPTGPFSGNTIYF.

This sequence joins TRBV24-1 and TRBJ2-2; 10 positions match TRBD1. J was trimmed by 0 bases and V by 8 bases; bases with no gene match: 2. CDR1 is KGHDR, CDR2 SFDVKD, per germline. The CDR3 is made up of 15 amino acids. The CDR3: CATKGQGANTGELFF. The DNA for the CDR3 is TGTGCCACCAAAGGACAGGGGGCGAACACCGGGGAGCTGTTTTTT.

The CDR3 region is CASSLRSTSNQPQHF. CDR3 coding DNA: TGTGCCAGCAGTTTGCGCTCAACAAGCAATCAGCCCCAGCATTTT. The chain combines TRBV12-3 or TRBV12-4 with TRBJ1-5; D is unclear. Trimming took 3 bases from V and 1 from J, leaving 10 bases between them. The CDR3 length is 15 residues.

This clonotype has just a few counts. CDR3 nucleotide sequence: TGTGCCAGCAGCTTAAACAGAAAGAACACTGAAGCTTTCTTT. This gives the protein CASSLNRKNTEAFF. The V gene is TRBV7-9, the J gene TRBJ1-1; no clear D. The CDR3 covers 14 residues. V lost 2 bases and J lost 1, with 8 bases in between. Germline CDR1 is SEHNR and CDR2 is FQNEAQ (reference sequence).

The genes are TRBV20-1 and TRBJ2-5, with a weak D call TRBD2 (5 bases). V was cut by 3 bases and J by 7 bases, with 18 bases left in between. CDR3 length equals 14 residues. CDR1 and CDR2 from the germline V gene are DFQATT and SNEGSKA (reference sequence). In nucleotides, the CDR3 is TGCAGTGCTAGGAGAAGCGGCCTCGGAGGGACCCAGTACTTC. Amino acids: CSARRSGLGGTQYF.

The chain uses TRBV7-2 and TRBJ2-3; a possible D gene is TRBD2 (7 bases). V shed 5 bases and J shed 2 bases, with 17 bases lying between them. The CDR3 totals 16 residues. In germline, CDR1 is SGHTA, CDR2 FQGNSA. The CDR3, as DNA: TGTGCCAGCAGCCCCCAGTTCGGGGGGCTCACAGATACGCAGTATTTT. Translation gives CASSPQFGGLTDTQYF.

The CDR3 loop reads CASSPSLAGGQYF. CDR3 bases: TGTGCCAGCAGCCCTTCTTTAGCGGGGGGGCAGTATTTT. The genes are TRBV7-6 and TRBJ2-3, with 10 bases that match TRBD2. Germline loops: CDR1 SGHVS, CDR2 FNYEAQ. The CDR3 extends over 13 amino acids. J lost 11 bases, V lost 5 bases, and 7 bases had no gene match.

Only a few counts were recorded for this clonotype. J is TRBJ1-4 and V is TRBV7-9; D is unclear. The germline V gene has CDR1 SEHNR and CDR2 FQNEAQ (reference sequence). CDR3 length equals 15 residues. The germline V and J ends were trimmed by 1 base and 4 bases, with 10 bases remaining between them. The CDR3 loop reads CASSLGVRSNEKLFF. The CDR3 DNA follows: TGTGCCAGCAGCTTAGGCGTCAGGAGTAATGAAAAACTGTTTTTT.

There are many counts of this clonotype. J is TRBJ1-2 and V is TRBV20-1; D not certain. Germline assignment: CDR1 DFQATT and CDR2 SNEGSKA (reference sequence). Trimming removed 7 bases at V and 7 bases at J, with 13 bases between. The CDR3 runs to 11 residues. The CDR3 loop is CSVSVLVGYTF. CDR3 sequence (DNA): TGCAGTGTTAGCGTTCTGGTTGGCTACACCTTC.

This clonotype was counted many times. As DNA, the CDR3 is TGTGCCAGCAGCAGAACTTTGACAGGGGGCGAACTTCGCAATGAGCAGTTCTTC. Translation: CASSRTLTGGELRNEQFF. The V call is TRBV21-1, the J call TRBJ2-1; the D call in the table, TRBD1, was not verified against the DNA. TRBV21-1 is flagged as a pseudogene. The CDR3 consists of 18 residues.

This clonotype has just a few counts. This sequence joins TRBV18 and TRBJ2-1; D not certain. Per germline, CDR1 KGHSH and CDR2 LQKENI. CDR3 size: 12 residues. V was cut by 3 bases and J by 7 bases, with 7 bases left in between. This CDR3 is CASSPRLNEQFF. For the CDR3, the DNA is TGTGCCAGCTCACCGCGCCTAAATGAGCAGTTCTTC.

This clonotype was detected ten times or more. This chain uses TRBV10-3 with TRBJ2-7; 7 nucleotides align to TRBD1. Per germline, CDR1 ENHRY and CDR2 SYGVKD. The CDR3 length is 14 residues. J lost 9 bases, V lost 6 bases, and 14 bases had no gene match. CDR3 sequence (DNA): TGTGCCATCAGGGACCGGGACAGTTCCAACAGGCAGTACTTC. Translating it yields CAIRDRDSSNRQYF.

This clonotype has a count of ten or more. The V and J genes are TRBV7-2 and TRBJ2-7, with D possibly being TRBD2 (5 bases). Trimming stripped 7 bases from V and 12 bases from J, with 25 bases between. The CDR3 consists of 14 residues. From germline, CDR1 is SGHTA and CDR2 FQGNSA. The DNA of the CDR3 is TGTGCCAGCACCCCCGGCGGGCAGCCCGCCCGGAGGTACTTC. As protein: CASTPGGQPARRYF.

This clonotype was seen many times. The V and J genes are TRBV9 and TRBJ1-1, with TRBD1 matching over 9 bases. The CDR3 covers 15 residues. Germline V CDR1 and CDR2: SGDLS, YYNGEE. The ends lost 2 bases at V and 1 base at J; junction bases unmatched: 3. CDR3 protein: CASSVAGQGNTEAFF. The CDR3 nucleotides read TGTGCCAGCAGCGTGGCGGGACAGGGGAACACTGAAGCTTTCTTT.

This clonotype was recorded at least ten times. The rearrangement joins TRBV30 to TRBJ2-3, with D unresolved. CDR1 GTSNPN and CDR2 SVGIG come from the germline V gene (reference sequence). The CDR3 extends over 12 amino acids. V lost 2 bases, J lost 0 bases, and 3 bases lay in between. The CDR3 sequence: CAWSTSTDTQYF. CDR3 bases: TGTGCCTGGAGTACTAGCACAGATACGCAGTATTTT.

This clonotype was observed a handful of times. J is TRBJ1-6 and V is TRBV28; D uncertain. Germline V gives CDR1 MDHEN, CDR2 SYDVKM. This CDR3 comprises 14 residues. V was cut by 6 bases and J by 8 bases, with 14 bases left in between. CDR3 protein: CASRPGYMDSPLHF. CDR3 in DNA: TGTGCCAGCAGACCCGGATATATGGATTCACCCCTCCACTTT.

The V call is TRBV7-8, the J call TRBJ1-5; weak D call: TRBD1 (6 bases). The CDR3 has 15 amino acids. CDR1 SGHVS and CDR2 FQNEAQ come from the germline V gene. V lost 3 bases, J lost 5 bases, and 14 bases lay in between. CDR3 in amino acids: CASSFARAGDQPQHF. The CDR3 DNA follows: TGTGCCAGCAGCTTCGCTAGGGCAGGGGATCAGCCCCAGCATTTT.

The rearrangement links TRBV12-3 or TRBV12-4 to TRBJ2-7; 16 bases are shared with TRBD2. J lost 4 bases, V lost 4 bases, and 7 bases had no gene match. This CDR3 is built from 17 residues. CDR3 DNA sequence: TGTGCCAGCAGTTGGGGACTAGCGGGGGGGCTTTTTTACGAGCAGTACTTC. Protein product: CASSWGLAGGLFYEQYF.

The chain has TRBV6-6 and TRBJ1-3; TRBD1 agrees at 9 bases. CDR3 size: 16 residues. Germline CDR1 and CDR2: MNHNY and SVGAGI (reference sequence). The junction had 6 bases not matched to a gene; V was cut back by 6 bases and J by 0 bases. CDR3 sequence (DNA): TGTGCCAGCAGCCCCGGGACAGGGCCCTCTGGAAACACCATATATTTT. Amino acid sequence: CASSPGTGPSGNTIYF.

V gene TRBV20-1 combines with J gene TRBJ2-7, with TRBD2 as a possible D gene (6 bases). V was clipped by 0 bases and J by 4 bases, with 19 bases between them. The CDR3 is made up of 16 amino acids. CDR1 DFQATT and CDR2 SNEGSKA come from the germline V gene (reference sequence). The CDR3, as DNA: TGCAGTGCTAGAGATTGGGTCGGAGGGACCATGTACGAGCAGTACTTC. Protein: CSARDWVGGTMYEQYF.

This clonotype came up many times. This sequence joins TRBV20-1 and TRBJ2-7; D not certain. The germline gives CDR1 DFQATT, CDR2 SNEGSKA (reference sequence). V lost 6 bases and J lost 3, with 12 bases in between. CDR3 length: 12 residues. DNA for the CDR3: TGCAGTGCCTCGCAGAGCCTCTACGAGCAGTACTTC. This gives the protein CSASQSLYEQYF.

This clonotype turned up a few times. The gene calls are TRBV21-1 and TRBJ1-6; no DNA check was done on the table's D call, TRBD1. TRBV21-1 is a pseudogene segment. The CDR3 spans 13 residues. The CDR3 nucleotides read TGTGCCAGCGACAGGGCTAGTTATTCACCCCTCCACTTT. It specifies CASDRASYSPLHF.

The chain recombines TRBV19 with TRBJ2-3; no clear D. V was shortened by 5 bases and J by 1 base, with 13 bases between the two germline ends. The CDR3 runs to 15 residues. The germline CDR1 and CDR2 sequences are LNHDA and SQIVND (reference sequence). The CDR3 loop is CASSSLDTRTDTQYF. In DNA, the CDR3 is TGTGCCAGTAGTTCGCTAGATACCCGCACAGATACGCAGTATTTT.

This clonotype was seen more than once but under ten times. This chain joins TRBV18 and TRBJ1-5; weak D call: TRBD1 (6 bases). Trimming stripped 6 bases from V and 3 bases from J, with 12 bases between. This CDR3 contains 14 residues. CDR1 and CDR2 (germline): KGHSH, LQKENI. CDR3 in DNA: TGTGCCAGCTCGCCGGGACAAACCAATCAGCCCCAGCATTTT. It translates to CASSPGQTNQPQHF.

This clonotype showed up just a few times. The chain carries TRBV5-1 and TRBJ1-2, with D uncertain. The CDR3 runs to 13 residues. The ends were cut back, 4 bases at V and 8 bases at J, with 15 bases in the middle. Per the germline V gene, CDR1 is SGHRS and CDR2 is YFSETQ. The DNA for the CDR3 is TGCGCCAGCAGCCTACAGTCCACCTACGGCTACACCTTC. Translation gives CASSLQSTYGYTF.

The chain is built from TRBV5-1 and TRBJ2-1; 10 nucleotides align to TRBD2. The V and J ends lost 0 bases and 3 bases, in that order; junction bases with no gene match: 9. Germline V CDR1 and CDR2: SGHRS, YFSETQ. The CDR3 sequence is 18 residues long. The CDR3 protein is CASSLGRLAGVFYNEQFF. The CDR3 bases are TGCGCCAGCAGCTTGGGACGGCTAGCGGGGGTTTTCTACAATGAGCAGTTCTTC. Full variable domain (rest looked up from reference TRBV5-1 and TRBJ2-1): KAGVTQTPRYLIKTRGQQVTLSCSPISGHRSVSWYQQTPGQGLQFLFEYFSETQRNKGNFPGRFSGRQFSNSRSEMNVSTLELGDSALYLCASSLGRLAGVFYNEQFFGPGTRLTVL.

CDR3 coding DNA: TGTGCCAGCAGCTTAGCGGGCAGGGGAATTGAAGCTTTCTTT. Translation: CASSLAGRGIEAFF. The V and J genes are TRBV7-9 and TRBJ1-1, with a tentative D call TRBD1 (6 bases). The CDR3 has 14 residues. Trimming pared 0 bases from V and 7 bases from J, leaving 12 bases between. Germline V lookup: CDR1 SEHNR, CDR2 FQNEAQ (reference sequence).

J is TRBJ2-3 and V is TRBV5-1; TRBD2 is a possible D gene (5 bases). Germline-derived CDR1 and CDR2 are SGHRS and YFSETQ. CDR3 size: 11 residues. Trimming left V 6 bases short and J 5 bases short, with 7 bases between. DNA for the CDR3: TGCGCCAGCACCGGACTAGATACGCAGTATTTT. This encodes CASTGLDTQYF.

The chain combines TRBV25-1 with TRBJ2-7; D uncertain. Germline V gene sequence: CDR1 MGHDK, CDR2 SYGVNS. V was clipped by 5 bases and J by 2 bases, with 10 bases between them. The CDR3 is 13 amino acids. The CDR3 here is CASSQGGAYEQYF. CDR3 nucleotides: TGTGCCAGCAGTCAAGGCGGTGCCTACGAGCAGTACTTC.

This clonotype was counted only a few times. The chain links TRBV7-2 to TRBJ2-3, with 7 bases lining up with TRBD1. V shed 4 bases, J shed 2 bases, and the junction held 6 bases outside the gene matches. The CDR3 length is 15 residues. The germline V gene has CDR1 SGHTA and CDR2 FQGNSA. CDR3 coding DNA: TGTGCCAGCAGCTCCTCCGGGACAGCCACAGATACGCAGTATTTT. As protein: CASSSSGTATDTQYF.

The genes are TRBV6-6 and TRBJ2-4; 9 bases fit TRBD1. This CDR3 is 16 amino acids long. CDR1 and CDR2 from the germline V gene are MNHNY and SVGAGI (reference sequence). V was pared by 5 bases and J by 1 base, with 6 bases of the junction left unmatched. CDR3 protein: CASSTTGGSAKNIQYF. The DNA for the CDR3 is TGTGCCAGCAGTACTACAGGGGGCTCGGCCAAAAACATTCAGTACTTC.